This is a list of T cell receptor beta chains from one sample in a study of CXCR3-negative and CXCR3-positive naive CD8 T cells. TCRdb reprocessed the 5' RACE reads, keeping one entry per CDR3 protein, no DNA. The sample has under 150,000 distinct CDR3 sequences, and its top ten clones hold 0.59%. The material sequenced was naive CXCR3+ CD8+ T cells from blood. The receptors derive from a human donor in good health. Some clones in this sample may be carry-over from other donors' samples. The CDR3 runs from the conserved cysteine through the conserved F or W. Fields, in order: V gene, J gene, CDR3 protein.

V gene: TRBV5-1; J gene: TRBJ2-1; CDR3 protein: CASSSLSKGDEQFF
V gene: TRBV5-1; J gene: TRBJ1-5; CDR3 protein: CASSLWSGEGQPQHF
V gene: TRBV5-1; J gene: TRBJ2-7; CDR3 protein: CASSLGRGLAGYEQYF
V gene: TRBV6-1; J gene: TRBJ2-1; CDR3 protein: CASSEGDLYNGQFF
V gene: TRBV28; J gene: TRBJ1-6; CDR3 protein: CASSRDLLSYNSPLHF
V gene: TRBV30; J gene: TRBJ1-1; CDR3 protein: CAWSGYRGTEAFF
V gene: TRBV7-3; J gene: TRBJ1-1; CDR3 protein: CASSLMGTGNTEAFF
V gene: TRBV20-1; J gene: TRBJ1-2; CDR3 protein: CSARDPTAQGYTF
V gene: TRBV6-4; J gene: TRBJ2-3; CDR3 protein: CASSELAGYFTDTQYF
V gene: TRBV7-8; J gene: TRBJ1-1; CDR3 protein: CASSLRQDTEAFF
V gene: TRBV6-6; J gene: TRBJ2-7; CDR3 protein: CASSYSPGLAGAILTYEQYF
V gene: TRBV20-1; J gene: TRBJ2-7; CDR3 protein: CSAPGDPYEQYF
V gene: TRBV28; J gene: TRBJ1-2; CDR3 protein: CASSLEANYGYTF
V gene: TRBV27; J gene: TRBJ2-7; CDR3 protein: CAAGGRDGGEQYF
V gene: TRBV12-3/TRBV12-4; J gene: TRBJ2-1; CDR3 protein: CASRSWTEGNEQFF
V gene: TRBV9; J gene: TRBJ2-1; CDR3 protein: CASSVARDMSNEQFF
V gene: TRBV27; J gene: TRBJ2-1; CDR3 protein: CASSPNLLSTEFSYNEQFF
V gene: TRBV3-1; J gene: TRBJ1-5; CDR3 protein: CASSRAGTPFRDSNQPQHF
V gene: TRBV29-1; J gene: TRBJ2-7; CDR3 protein: CSVEEGSYEQYF
V gene: TRBV27; J gene: TRBJ2-2; CDR3 protein: CASSLYALRVGTGELFF
V gene: TRBV29-1; J gene: TRBJ2-1; CDR3 protein: CSARSQVGARNEQFF
V gene: TRBV7-9; J gene: TRBJ2-7; CDR3 protein: CASSGTSGRLWEQYF
V gene: TRBV7-9; J gene: TRBJ1-5; CDR3 protein: CASSEGGGRPQHF
V gene: TRBV4-2; J gene: TRBJ2-5; CDR3 protein: CASSHNGGQETQYF
V gene: TRBV7-9; J gene: TRBJ1-5; CDR3 protein: CASSLAGAQPQHF
V gene: TRBV12-3/TRBV12-4; J gene: TRBJ2-1; CDR3 protein: CASQEDRPGEQFF
V gene: TRBV21-1; J gene: TRBJ2-5; CDR3 protein: CASSKARLAGGETQYF
V gene: TRBV19; J gene: TRBJ2-7; CDR3 protein: CASSTNGDREYDEQYF
V gene: TRBV4-2; J gene: TRBJ2-7; CDR3 protein: CASSQDYTGPTYEQYF
V gene: TRBV29-1; J gene: TRBJ2-7; CDR3 protein: CSVVGGSNSYEQYF
V gene: TRBV29-1; J gene: TRBJ2-1; CDR3 protein: CSVLPGNGNEQFF
V gene: TRBV4-3; J gene: TRBJ1-6; CDR3 protein: CASSQDARLSSPLHF
V gene: TRBV7-6; J gene: TRBJ2-1; CDR3 protein: CASSGSFTDLNEQFF
V gene: TRBV15; J gene: TRBJ2-2; CDR3 protein: CATSSQTFTGELFF
V gene: TRBV2; J gene: TRBJ2-3; CDR3 protein: CATDNLGREKNTDTQYF
V gene: TRBV7-9; J gene: TRBJ2-3; CDR3 protein: CASSGRMSTDTQYF
V gene: TRBV5-6; J gene: TRBJ2-7; CDR3 protein: CASSLGRDRITYEQYF
V gene: TRBV6-5; J gene: TRBJ1-5; CDR3 protein: CASSPGSPIPPQHF
V gene: TRBV3-1; J gene: TRBJ2-5; CDR3 protein: CASSQDIWNQETQYF
V gene: TRBV29-1; J gene: TRBJ2-3; CDR3 protein: CSVEAPRVAGADTQYF
V gene: TRBV13; J gene: TRBJ2-5; CDR3 protein: CASSLKGFQETQYF
V gene: TRBV2; J gene: TRBJ2-7; CDR3 protein: CASSEITGTGPYEQYF
V gene: TRBV29-1; J gene: TRBJ1-5; CDR3 protein: CSVGGQGNQPQHF
V gene: TRBV5-5; J gene: TRBJ2-3; CDR3 protein: CASSLSGGLKFPDTQYF
V gene: TRBV2; J gene: TRBJ2-3; CDR3 protein: CASSYWREGTDTQYF
V gene: TRBV2; J gene: TRBJ1-1; CDR3 protein: CASSSAVATEAFF
V gene: TRBV7-9; J gene: TRBJ2-1; CDR3 protein: CASSLMSGGAIDEQFF
V gene: TRBV12-3/TRBV12-4; J gene: TRBJ1-5; CDR3 protein: CASSWDRNQPQHF
V gene: TRBV5-1; J gene: TRBJ2-3; CDR3 protein: CASSLIPAGRNTDTQYF
V gene: TRBV27; J gene: TRBJ1-2; CDR3 protein: CASSLMTGVGYTF
V gene: TRBV19; J gene: TRBJ2-6; CDR3 protein: CASRGGEAPLSGANVLTF
V gene: TRBV4-1; J gene: TRBJ1-5; CDR3 protein: CASSQDLFSPGTGGNNGNQPQHF
V gene: TRBV7-6; J gene: TRBJ2-7; CDR3 protein: CASTPYENTYEQYF
V gene: TRBV5-1; J gene: TRBJ2-1; CDR3 protein: CASSSPSGRLDNEQFF